This TCR beta chain was found in a study of cytomegalovirus exposure and HLA in healthy donors. Overall study: Approximately 81% of roughly 430 genotyped donors fell in the Caucasian-associated ancestry cluster.

Study conclusions and caveats: TCR association rates varied by HLA locus in a later analysis, with DRB1 highest and HLA-C lowest.

The germline CDR1 and CDR2 sequences are LNHDA and SQIVND (reference sequence). The CDR3 spans 14 residues. V shed 6 bases, J shed 0 bases, and the junction held 3 bases outside the gene matches. The PCR made use of 60 Vbeta and 13 Jbeta primers. Repertoires were generated with immunoSEQ multiplex PCR, while TCRdb's copy carries only in-frame clones and drops some. Among approximately 110,000 clones listed, about 74% were seen once. The sample holds a few counts of this clone. The target antigen is unknown. In the same sample, other DNA sequences code for this CDR3. The chain uses TRBV19 and TRBJ1-2, with 8 bases matching TRBD1. The sample taken for sequencing was PBMCs. The clonotype originates from a woman aged 50 to 65 in good health and CMV-seropositive. In DNA form, the CDR3 reads TGTGCCAGTAGCGGACAGGGAACTAACTATGGCTACACCTTC. Its translation is CASSGQGTNYGYTF. The complete variable domain, with remaining parts taken from reference TRBV19 and TRBJ1-2, reads DGGITQSPKYLFRKEGQNVTLSCEQNLNHDAMYWYRQDPGQGLRLIYYSQIVNDFQKGDIAEGYSVSREKKESFPLTVTSAQKNPTAFYLCASSGQGTNYGYTFGSGTRLTVV.